Presented here are 3 T cell receptor beta chains from one specimen sequenced in a study of glioma-infiltrating T cells. Using RNA template, CDR3s of TCR alpha and beta were amplified with iRepertoire arm-PCR. TCRdb re-called the multiplex PCR reads with MiXCR, one entry per CDR3 protein. The sample lists fewer than 200,000 distinct CDR3 sequences; 25% to 35% were seen once. The sequencing input was glioma tissue, nonneoplastic brain tissue, or PBMCs (not recorded which). Receptor source: a human donor with low-grade glioma or glioblastoma, undergoing nonglioma brain surgery, or in good health (not recorded which).

This clonotype appeared many times. The rearrangement links TRBV28 to TRBJ2-2; D possibly corresponds to TRBD1 (7 bases). The germline V and J ends were trimmed by 11 bases and 0 bases, with 22 bases remaining between them. The CDR3 runs to 17 residues. In germline, CDR1 is MDHEN, CDR2 SYDVKM. The CDR3 sequence is CAGGAGGKIANTGELFF. In DNA, the CDR3 is TGTGCCGGTGGGGCAGGGGGGAAAATCGCGAACACCGGGGAGCTGTTTTTT.

Notes on this clonotype: Germline and junction disagree at one end, which may indicate a read error. The genes are TRBV12-3 or TRBV12-4 and TRBJ2-1; 9 bases are a match to TRBD2. The CDR3 is 15 amino acids. CDR3 in DNA: TGTGCCAGCAGCTTAGGTAGCGGGAGTACGAATGAGCAGTTCTTC. The encoded protein is CASSLGSGSTNEQFF.

The chain has TRBV18 and TRBJ2-1; TRBD2 aligns across 10 bases. This CDR3 spans 14 amino acids. From germline, CDR1 is KGHSH and CDR2 LQKENI. Unmatched junction bases numbered 3, after V lost 2 bases and J lost 8 bases. The DNA for the CDR3 is TGTGCCAGCTCACCAAGCGGGAGGGCATATGAGCAGTTCTTC. Its translation is CASSPSGRAYEQFF.